This TCR beta chain was captured by sequencing in a study of OX40 agonist ivuxolimab in advanced cancers. In the study overall: Patients were treated with ivuxolimab, an agonistic anti-OX40 (CD134) antibody. Findings of the study overall: By week 6 at 0.1 to 3.0 mg/kg, blood CD4+ and CD8+ T cells had expanded clonally.

CDR3 size: 15 residues. V was clipped by 4 bases and J by 2 bases; unmatched bases: 7. Germline V gene data show CDR1 as SGHRS and CDR2 as YFSETQ. On cycle 4 day 1 and cycle 7 day 1, as well as at baseline, blood was sampled. Measured with immunoSEQ multiplex PCR; TCRdb has only the in-frame clones, and not every one. The table has 65,000 to 80,000 clones, roughly 93% seen once. Worth noting for this clone: Its cognate antigen is unknown.

V is TRBV5-1 and J is TRBJ2-5, with 8 bases aligning to TRBD2. The receptor comes from an adult with an advanced solid tumor such as melanoma, head and neck, liver or kidney cancer. The source material was CD4+ or CD8+ T cells sorted from blood, sampled in a trial of the OX40 agonist ivuxolimab. This CDR3 reads CASSPSGGLQETQYF. Here the CDR3 DNA reads TGCGCCAGCAGCCCGAGCGGGGGCCTACAAGAGACCCAGTACTTC.